Listed here are 8 T cell receptor beta chains from one sample, sequenced in a study of blood T cell repertoires in COVID-19. Data came from immunoSEQ multiplex PCR; TCRdb stores just in-frame clones and leaves some out. The sample records hundreds of thousands of clones, over 65% being singletons. Sequenced sample: PBMCs or T cells enriched from blood (not recorded which). The receptors here all came from a woman in her sixties who had recovered from COVID-19.

The chain uses TRBV2 and TRBJ1-2; the D is unclear. The CDR3 totals 14 residues. V was clipped by 3 bases and J by 4 bases, with 12 bases between them. CDR1 and CDR2 from the germline V gene are SNHLY and FYNNEI. CDR3 loop: CASSDYSGIYGYTF. The CDR3, as DNA: TGTGCCAGCAGTGATTATTCGGGGATCTATGGCTACACCTTC.

There are a few counts of this clone. The V and J genes are TRBV7-9 and TRBJ2-1, with TRBD2 matching 8 bases. The germline CDR1 and CDR2 sequences are SEHNR and FQNEAQ (reference sequence). Trimming took 2 bases from V and 2 from J; bases not matched to a gene: 5. The CDR3 loop spans 16 amino acids. DNA of the CDR3: TGTGCCAGCAGCTTAAGGACGGGAGGGGCCTACAATGAGCAGTTCTTC. Encoded protein: CASSLRTGGAYNEQFF.

The chain joins TRBV19 to TRBJ2-1; a possible D gene is TRBD2 (5 bases). The CDR3 totals 15 residues. Trimming removed 3 bases at V and 5 bases at J, with 14 bases between. Looked up from germline, CDR1 is LNHDA and CDR2 is SQIVND (reference sequence). CDR3 in amino acids: CASSMRRAVNNEQFF. CDR3 nucleotides: TGTGCCAGTAGTATGAGGCGGGCGGTGAACAATGAGCAGTTCTTC. Full variable domain (outside the CDR3, taken from reference TRBV19 and TRBJ2-1): DGGITQSPKYLFRKEGQNVTLSCEQNLNHDAMYWYRQDPGQGLRLIYYSQIVNDFQKGDIAEGYSVSREKKESFPLTVTSAQKNPTAFYLCASSMRRAVNNEQFFGPGTRLTVL.

The chain combines TRBV20-1 with TRBJ2-1; TRBD2 matches at 10 bases. With 3 bases clipped from V and 2 bases from J, the junction kept 10 bases outside the gene matches. The length of the CDR3 is 17 residues. Per the germline V gene, CDR1 is DFQATT and CDR2 is SNEGSKA (reference sequence). CDR3 in DNA: TGCAGTGCTAGTTCTAGCGGGAGCTTCCTCACCTACAATGAGCAGTTCTTC. Its translation is CSASSSGSFLTYNEQFF.

The V gene is TRBV6-4, the J gene TRBJ1-1; D might be TRBD1 (5 bases). Germline lookup yields CDR1 MRHNA and CDR2 SNTAGT. CDR3 length: 14 amino acids. V lost 5 bases to trimming and J lost 3 bases, with 13 bases between them. The CDR3 DNA reads TGTGCCAGCAGTAACCAGGGAATCGACACTGAAGCTTTCTTT. Translation gives CASSNQGIDTEAFF.

The chain links TRBV4-2 to TRBJ2-7; TRBD1 matches 8 bases. This CDR3 region has 15 residues. Germline V gene lookup returns CDR1 LGHNA and CDR2 YNFKEQ. The V gene end was trimmed by 4 bases and the J gene end by 0 bases; junction bases not matched to a gene: 5. CDR3 sequence (DNA): TGTGCCAGCAGCCCCGGGACAGGCCCCTCCTACGAGCAGTACTTC. This codes for CASSPGTGPSYEQYF.

The chain has TRBV5-1 and TRBJ2-2; 8 nucleotides match TRBD1. Trimming cost V 1 base and J 5 bases; bases outside gene matches: 4. The CDR3 loop spans 15 amino acids. The germline V gene encodes CDR1 SGHRS and CDR2 YFSETQ. In DNA form, the CDR3 reads TGCGCCAGCAGCTTGAGGACAGGGCGAACCGGGGAGCTGTTTTTT. Translated: CASSLRTGRTGELFF.

The chain combines TRBV12-5 with TRBJ1-4; D remains ambiguous. CDR1 LGHNT and CDR2 FRNRAP come from the germline V gene. The CDR3 loop spans 16 amino acids. V lost 3 bases and J lost 0, with 11 bases in between. This CDR3 is CASGFRSSATNEKLFF. CDR3 DNA sequence: TGTGCTAGTGGTTTCCGGTCCTCTGCAACTAATGAAAAACTGTTTTTT.